The clone carrying this T cell receptor (beta chain) was seen ten or more times. Its antigen remains unknown. Template switching, a step in the protocol, added a universal primer site, and cDNA carried unique molecular identifiers. TCRdb redid the calling of the 5' RACE reads with MiXCR, one entry per CDR3 protein. The repertoire has about 240,000 distinct CDR3 sequences, about 7.5% of them found once; the top ten carry around 5%. Losses at the gene ends were 9 bases for V and 6 bases for J; bases not matched to a gene: 13. There are 15 residues in the CDR3. CDR1 is SGHRS, CDR2 YFSETQ, per germline. Every sampled donor was Caucasian and healthy. This entry is derived from a study of identical twins. Study results and limitations: Insertions were reduced in abundant cord blood beta clonotypes but not in memory repertoires.

These data are also associated with another study on yellow fever vaccine responses in identical twins.

This TCR came from a woman aged 18 to 35 in good health. Input material: CD8+ T cells sorted from blood. The chain combines TRBV5-1 with TRBJ2-5, with 11 nucleotides matching TRBD2. The CDR3 sequence: CATNQLAGDAKTQYF. For the CDR3, the DNA is TGCGCCACCAATCAACTAGCGGGGGACGCCAAGACCCAGTACTTC. The whole variable domain, filled in from reference TRBV5-1 and TRBJ2-5, reads KAGVTQTPRYLIKTRGQQVTLSCSPISGHRSVSWYQQTPGQGLQFLFEYFSETQRNKGNFPGRFSGRQFSNSRSEMNVSTLELGDSALYLCATNQLAGDAKTQYFGPGTRLLVL.